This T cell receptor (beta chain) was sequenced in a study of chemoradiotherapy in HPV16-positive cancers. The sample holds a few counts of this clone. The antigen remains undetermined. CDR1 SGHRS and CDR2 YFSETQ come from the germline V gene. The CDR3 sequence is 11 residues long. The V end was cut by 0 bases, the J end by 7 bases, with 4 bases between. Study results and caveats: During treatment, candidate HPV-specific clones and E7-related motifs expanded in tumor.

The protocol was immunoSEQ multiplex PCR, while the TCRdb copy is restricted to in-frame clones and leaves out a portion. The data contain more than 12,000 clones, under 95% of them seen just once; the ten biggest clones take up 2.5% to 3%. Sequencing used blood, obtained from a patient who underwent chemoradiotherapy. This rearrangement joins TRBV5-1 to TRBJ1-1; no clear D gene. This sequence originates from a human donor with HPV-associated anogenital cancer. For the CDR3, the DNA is TGCGCCAGCAGCTTGGGCAGTGAAGCTTTCTTT. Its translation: CASSLGSEAFF.